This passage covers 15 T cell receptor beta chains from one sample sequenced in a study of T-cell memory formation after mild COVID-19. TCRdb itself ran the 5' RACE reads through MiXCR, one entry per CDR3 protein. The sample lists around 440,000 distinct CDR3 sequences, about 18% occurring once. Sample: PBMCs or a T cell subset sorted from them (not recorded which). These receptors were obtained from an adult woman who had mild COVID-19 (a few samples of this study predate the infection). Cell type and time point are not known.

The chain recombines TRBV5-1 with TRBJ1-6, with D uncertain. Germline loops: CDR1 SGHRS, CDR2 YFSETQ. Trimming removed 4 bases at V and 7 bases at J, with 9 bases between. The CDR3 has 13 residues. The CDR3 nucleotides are TGCGCCAGCAGCCACAAGGAAAATTCACCCCTCCACTTT. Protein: CASSHKENSPLHF.

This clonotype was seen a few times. CDR3 sequence (DNA): TGTGCCAGCAGTGAGACGGTGAGGGAAGGAGGCTACACCTTC. Translation gives CASSETVREGGYTF. The rearrangement joins TRBV6-1 to TRBJ1-2, with D hard to call. Germline CDR1 and CDR2: MNHNS and SASEGT. V was clipped by 3 bases and J by 8 bases, with 16 bases between them. The CDR3 has 14 residues.

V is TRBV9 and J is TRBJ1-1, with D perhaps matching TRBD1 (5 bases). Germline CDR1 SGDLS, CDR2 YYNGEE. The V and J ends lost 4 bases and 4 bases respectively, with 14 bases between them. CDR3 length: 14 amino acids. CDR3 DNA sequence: TGTGCCAGCAGCCTCCACGGGGGTGTCACTGAAGCTTTCTTT. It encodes CASSLHGGVTEAFF. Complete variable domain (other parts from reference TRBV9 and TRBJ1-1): DSGVTQTPKHLITATGQRVTLRCSPRSGDLSVYWYQQSLDQGLQFLIQYYNGEERAKGNILERFSAQQFPDLHSELNLSSLELGDSALYFCASSLHGGVTEAFFGQGTRLTVV.

The DNA of the CDR3 is TGTGCCAGCAGCTTGCAGGGACCCCAATACTACGAGCAGTACTTC. Translating gives CASSLQGPQYYEQYF. V and J are TRBV5-4 and TRBJ2-7, with D perhaps assigned TRBD1 or TRBD2 (5 bases each). The CDR3 sequence is 15 residues long. Trimming removed 1 base at V and 3 bases at J, with 14 bases between. Germline lookup yields CDR1 SGHNT and CDR2 YYREEE (reference sequence).

The chain's CDR3 is CASPQREGRNEQYF. In DNA form, the CDR3 reads TGTGCCAGTCCCCAGCGGGAGGGCCGTAACGAGCAGTACTTC. The J gene is TRBJ2-7, the V gene TRBV21-1; TRBD2 was called by the table and not checked on the DNA. TRBV21-1 is a pseudogene locus. The CDR3 runs 14 residues.

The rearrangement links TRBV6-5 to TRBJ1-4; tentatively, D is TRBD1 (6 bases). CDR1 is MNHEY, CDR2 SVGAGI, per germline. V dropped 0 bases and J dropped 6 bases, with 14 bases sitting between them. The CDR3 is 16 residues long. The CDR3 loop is CASSYSWGLGDEKLFF. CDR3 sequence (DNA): TGTGCCAGCAGTTACTCTTGGGGGCTTGGAGATGAAAAACTGTTTTTT.

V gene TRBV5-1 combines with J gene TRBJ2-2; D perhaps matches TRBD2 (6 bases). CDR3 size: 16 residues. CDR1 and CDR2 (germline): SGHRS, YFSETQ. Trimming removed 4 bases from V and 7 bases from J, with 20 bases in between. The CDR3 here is CASSLASATWGGELFF. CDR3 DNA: TGCGCCAGCAGCCTAGCGTCGGCCACCTGGGGCGGGGAGCTGTTTTTT.

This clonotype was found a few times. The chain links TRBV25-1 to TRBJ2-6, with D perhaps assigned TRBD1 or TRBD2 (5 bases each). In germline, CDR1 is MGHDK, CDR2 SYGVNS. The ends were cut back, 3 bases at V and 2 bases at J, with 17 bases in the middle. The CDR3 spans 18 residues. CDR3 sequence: CASSDSMRGVAGANVLTF. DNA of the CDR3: TGTGCCAGCAGTGATAGTATGAGGGGAGTGGCTGGGGCCAACGTCCTGACTTTC.

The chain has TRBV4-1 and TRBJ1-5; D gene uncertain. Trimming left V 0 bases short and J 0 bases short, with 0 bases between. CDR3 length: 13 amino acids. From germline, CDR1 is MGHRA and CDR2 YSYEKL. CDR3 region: CASSQDSNQPQHF. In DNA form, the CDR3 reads TGCGCCAGCAGCCAAGATAGCAATCAGCCCCAGCATTTT.

The CDR3 DNA follows: TGTGCCAGCCGGACGCCGTCGGGAGGGTACGAGCAGTACTTC. This sequence encodes CASRTPSGGYEQYF. The chain has TRBV12-3 or TRBV12-4 and TRBJ2-7; 8 bases agree with TRBD2. V was clipped by 8 bases and J by 4 bases; unmatched bases: 10. This CDR3 region has 14 residues.

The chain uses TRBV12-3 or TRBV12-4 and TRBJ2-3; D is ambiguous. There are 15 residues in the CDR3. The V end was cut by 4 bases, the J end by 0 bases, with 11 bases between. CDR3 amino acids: CASSSPRSSTDTQYF. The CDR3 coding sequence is TGTGCCAGCAGTTCTCCGAGGTCTAGCACAGATACGCAGTATTTT.

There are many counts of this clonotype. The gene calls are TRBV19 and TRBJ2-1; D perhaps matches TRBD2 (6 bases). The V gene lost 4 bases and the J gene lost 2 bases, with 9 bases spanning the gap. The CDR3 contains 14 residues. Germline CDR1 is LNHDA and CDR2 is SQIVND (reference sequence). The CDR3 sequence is CASSRDSAYNEQFF. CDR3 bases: TGTGCCAGTAGTAGGGACTCTGCCTACAATGAGCAGTTCTTC.

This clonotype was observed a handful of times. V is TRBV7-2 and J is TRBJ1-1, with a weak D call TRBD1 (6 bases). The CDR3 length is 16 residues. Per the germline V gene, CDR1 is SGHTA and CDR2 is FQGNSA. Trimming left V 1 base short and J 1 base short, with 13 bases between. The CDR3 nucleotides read TGTGCCAGCAGCTTAGTACAGGGCGTCAAGAACACTGAAGCTTTCTTT. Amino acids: CASSLVQGVKNTEAFF.

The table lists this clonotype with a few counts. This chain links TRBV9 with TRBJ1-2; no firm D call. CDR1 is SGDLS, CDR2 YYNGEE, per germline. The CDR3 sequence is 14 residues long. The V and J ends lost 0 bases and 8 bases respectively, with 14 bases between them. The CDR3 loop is CASSVGRQPGGYTF. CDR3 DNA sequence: TGTGCCAGCAGCGTAGGTCGGCAGCCGGGAGGCTACACCTTC.

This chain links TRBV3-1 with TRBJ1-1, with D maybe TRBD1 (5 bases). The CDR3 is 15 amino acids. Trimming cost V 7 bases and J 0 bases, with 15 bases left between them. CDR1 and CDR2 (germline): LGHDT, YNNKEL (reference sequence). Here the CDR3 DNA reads TGTGCCAGCAAGAAGCCCGGGGCCCTGAACACTGAAGCTTTCTTT. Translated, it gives CASKKPGALNTEAFF.